Listed here is a single TCR beta chain. This specimen comes from a study of STAT5B mutations in CD4+ large granular lymphocyte leukemia. V shed 0 bases and J 3 bases; nucleotides not matched to a gene: 7. The CDR3 is 17 residues long. The germline gives CDR1 SGHDT, CDR2 YYEEEE. The repertoire was sequenced with immunoSEQ multiplex PCR; TCRdb's copy has only in-frame clones and lacks some. The sample holds around 33,000 clones; less than 70% are singletons and the top ten take around 2.5%. This clonotype was obtained from a human donor in good health. Input material: CD4+ T cells from blood buffy coats. This chain connects TRBV5-6 to TRBJ1-2, with 11 bases lining up with TRBD1. The CDR3 loop reads CASSLGTGGFRHYGYTF. The CDR3 DNA follows: TGTGCCAGCAGCTTGGGGACAGGGGGCTTCCGACACTATGGCTACACCTTC.